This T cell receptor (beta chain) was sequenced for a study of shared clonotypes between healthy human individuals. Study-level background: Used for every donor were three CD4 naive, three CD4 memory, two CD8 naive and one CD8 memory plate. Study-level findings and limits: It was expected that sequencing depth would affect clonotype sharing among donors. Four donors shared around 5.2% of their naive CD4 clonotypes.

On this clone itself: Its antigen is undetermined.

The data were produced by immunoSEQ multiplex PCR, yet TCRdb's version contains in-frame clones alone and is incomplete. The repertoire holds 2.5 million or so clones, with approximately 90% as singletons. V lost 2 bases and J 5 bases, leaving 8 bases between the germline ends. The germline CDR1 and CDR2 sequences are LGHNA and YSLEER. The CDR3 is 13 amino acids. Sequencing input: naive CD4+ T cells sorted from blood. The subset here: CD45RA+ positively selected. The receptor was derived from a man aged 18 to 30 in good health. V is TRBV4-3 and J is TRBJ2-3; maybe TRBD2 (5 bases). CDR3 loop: CASSQQREDTQYF. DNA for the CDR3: TGCGCCAGCAGCCAACAGAGGGAAGATACGCAGTATTTT.